The clone carrying this TCR beta chain was counted a few times. Antigen specificity is unknown. The identical CDR3 is also encoded by other nucleotide sequences in the sample. Each of the CD4+ naive, central memory, regulatory and stem cell-like memory populations was sorted via CD45RO/CCR7/CD25/CD127/CD95/CD27. The entry originates in a study of beta chain features in type 1 diabetes. Background on the study: The patient and healthy donor groups were comparable for age, gender and cell yields. Examined across all samples were roughly 100 million sorted cells. Study findings and constraints: TCRB CDR3s were moderately but significantly shorter in Type 1 diabetes patients in all four CD4+ subsets.

The whole isolated RNA underwent reverse transcription, so sequencing captured expressed TCRB transcripts. An average roughly 3.3 million reads came from naive, central memory and regulatory T cell samples. Clones were read by immunoSEQ multiplex PCR, and TCRdb kept only the in-frame ones, dropping some. This repertoire shows 240,000 or so clones, around 21% found once; its top ten account for about 0.028%. Germline lookup yields CDR1 GTSNPN and CDR2 SVGIG (reference sequence). The CDR3 spans 12 residues. V lost 4 bases, J lost 3 bases, and 3 bases stayed unmatched. The TCR comes from a middle-aged woman with type 1 diabetes. The rearrangement joins TRBV30 to TRBJ2-7; 7 bases are a match to TRBD2. Sequenced input: naive CD4+ T cells from blood. The CDR3 DNA sequence: TGTGCCTGGACTAGCGGAGGCTACGAGCAGTACTTC. It codes for CAWTSGGYEQYF. Using reference TRBV30 and TRBJ2-7 for the parts outside the CDR3, the full variable domain is SQTIHQWPATLVQPVGSPLSLECTVEGTSNPNLYWYRQAAGRGLQLLFYSVGIGQISSEVPQNLSASRPQDRQFILSSKKLLLSDSGFYLCAWTSGGYEQYFGPGTRLTVT.